Sequencing of this T cell receptor (beta chain) was carried out in a study of vaccination effects on CD4 cells after COVID-19. Generated by immunoSEQ multiplex PCR, the TCRdb table keeps only in-frame clones and is missing some. The data contain some 22,000 clones, around 76% of them singletons. The V end lost 3 bases, the J end lost 0 bases, and 0 bases lay between the germline ends. Germline CDR1 and CDR2: LNHDA and SQIVND (reference sequence). The CDR3 runs to 13 residues. Before sequencing, viral peptide pools were used by the ViraFEST assay to expand antigen-specific CD4+ T cells. The culture ran for under eleven days, and then CD4+ T cells were isolated. SARS-CoV-2 infection was confirmed by PCR in the person between March and December 2020. Cultures got half-medium changes with IL-2 on days 3 and 7. This clone showed up just once. What it binds is not known.

Sequenced material: CD4+ T cells from PBMCs cultured with SARS-CoV-2 spike peptides, taken before COVID-19 vaccination. The rearrangement joins TRBV19 to TRBJ2-6; D remains ambiguous. This TCR derives from a human donor who had a prior SARS-CoV-2 infection. CDR3 sequence: CASSISGANVLTF. Written as DNA, the CDR3 is TGTGCCAGTAGTATCTCTGGGGCCAACGTCCTGACTTTC.